One and the same sample provided the 23 T cell receptor beta chains below, sequenced in a study of shared clonotypes between healthy human individuals. Using immunoSEQ multiplex PCR, the repertoire was profiled, and TCRdb retains in-frame clones only, with some absent. The sample includes about 990,000 clones, approximately 80% of them seen just once. The sequenced sample consisted of memory CD4+ T cells from PBMCs. Described subset: CD45RA-negative fraction. These receptors came from a man aged 18 to 29 in good health. Some clones in this sample may be carry-over from other donors' samples.

The chain carries TRBV28 and TRBJ2-7; TRBD2 agrees at 8 bases. V lost 8 bases to trimming and J lost 3 bases; unmatched junction nucleotides: 6. Germline V gives CDR1 MDHEN, CDR2 SYDVKM. This CDR3 comprises 13 residues. In DNA form, the CDR3 reads TGTGCCAGCCGTAGCGGGACGCGCTACGAGCAGTACTTC. Translating gives CASRSGTRYEQYF.

CDR3 nucleotides: TGTGCCAGCAGTGATCGAGCGGGCCTCTCCTACAATGAGCAGTTCTTC. Translation: CASSDRAGLSYNEQFF. The chain employs TRBV28 and TRBJ2-1, with D tentatively TRBD2 (6 bases). The CDR3 runs 16 residues. Per germline, CDR1 MDHEN and CDR2 SYDVKM. Trimming cost V 5 bases and J 0 bases, with 14 bases left between them.

The V call is TRBV6-5, the J call TRBJ1-5, with D tentatively TRBD1 (5 bases). Germline V gene sequence: CDR1 MNHEY, CDR2 SVGAGI. V lost 8 bases and J lost 2, with 16 bases in between. The CDR3 is 15 amino acids. CDR3 protein: CASGRGGYRNQPQHF. The CDR3 coding sequence is TGTGCCAGCGGGCGGGGGGGGTATCGCAATCAGCCCCAGCATTTT.

The J gene is TRBJ1-5, the V gene TRBV5-4; perhaps TRBD1 as D (5 bases). The CDR3 totals 16 residues. CDR1 and CDR2 (germline): SGHNT, YYREEE (reference sequence). V dropped 4 bases and J dropped 0 bases, with 14 bases sitting between them. The CDR3 nucleotides are TGTGCCAGCAGCCTTGACGGGGCTTATAGCAATCAGCCCCAGCATTTT. This encodes CASSLDGAYSNQPQHF.

This clone was seen repeatedly, ten times or more. Different DNA sequences within this sample yield the same CDR3. The J gene is TRBJ1-1, the V gene TRBV19; the D is unclear. V was trimmed by 3 bases and J by 2 bases, leaving 10 bases between them. CDR3 length: 14 residues. CDR1 LNHDA and CDR2 SQIVND come from the germline V gene (reference sequence). The CDR3 reads CASSIVGRNTEAFF. CDR3 nucleotide sequence: TGTGCCAGTAGTATTGTAGGCAGAAACACTGAAGCTTTCTTT.

The CDR3 nucleotides read TGTGCCAGCAGTTACTCCCCGTACAATCAGCCCCAGCATTTT. Translating gives CASSYSPYNQPQHF. This rearrangement joins TRBV6-6 to TRBJ1-5; no clear D gene. The CDR3 has 14 residues. Germline CDR1 is MNHNY and CDR2 is SVGAGI (reference sequence). The V end was cut by 0 bases, the J end by 3 bases, with 6 bases between.

This clone was counted a single time. The chain couples TRBV7-3 to TRBJ2-1; D gene unclear. Looked up from germline, CDR1 is SGHTA and CDR2 is FQGTGA. The CDR3 loop spans 15 amino acids. Trimming left V 5 bases short and J 0 bases short, with 11 bases between. The CDR3 nucleotides read TGTGCCAGCAGCCCTTATTTAAGCTCCTACAATGAGCAGTTCTTC. The encoded protein is CASSPYLSSYNEQFF.

This rearrangement joins TRBV6-5 to TRBJ1-1, with D uncertain. V was clipped by 8 bases and J by 0 bases, with 13 bases between them. Germline CDR1 MNHEY, CDR2 SVGAGI. The CDR3 sequence is 14 residues long. The chain's CDR3 is CASLSDGMNTEAFF. CDR3 sequence (DNA): TGTGCCAGCCTCAGCGATGGGATGAACACTGAAGCTTTCTTT.

The chain employs TRBV2 and TRBJ2-7; 9 bases agree with TRBD1. CDR1 and CDR2 (germline): SNHLY, FYNNEI. This CDR3 has 14 amino acids. Losses at the gene ends were 3 bases for V and 6 bases for J; bases not matched to a gene: 6. The CDR3, as DNA: TGTGCCAGCAGTGATCGGGACAGGGTTACCGAGCAGTACTTC. Amino acids: CASSDRDRVTEQYF. Full variable domain (rest looked up from reference TRBV2 and TRBJ2-7): EPEVTQTPSHQVTQMGQEVILRCVPISNHLYFYWYRQILGQKVEFLVSFYNNEISEKSEIFDDQFSVERPDGSNFTLKIRSTKLEDSAMYFCASSDRDRVTEQYFGPGTRLTVT.

Notes on this clone: Other DNA sequences from this sample encode an identical CDR3 as well. The rearrangement uses TRBV2 and TRBJ2-7; no clear D. CDR3 length equals 12 residues. Trimming cost V 5 bases and J 2 bases, with 7 bases left between them. Germline CDR1 and CDR2: SNHLY and FYNNEI. The CDR3 DNA reads as TGTGCCAGCAGTCCTGGACCCTACGAGCAGTACTTC. Translation gives CASSPGPYEQYF.

The table lists this clone with a count of one. The chain combines TRBV21-1 with TRBJ2-7. TRBV21-1 is a pseudogene locus. The CDR3 totals 17 residues. The CDR3 nucleotides read TGTGCCAACAACTTTTTCCCGAGGGGCGGATTTTCCTACGAGCAGTACTTC. It encodes CANNFFPRGGFSYEQYF.

The rearrangement links TRBV5-1 to TRBJ2-1, with D possibly matching TRBD2 (6 bases). Germline V CDR1 and CDR2: SGHRS, YFSETQ. The V end was cut by 0 bases, the J end by 5 bases, with 12 bases between. The CDR3 extends over 15 amino acids. For the CDR3, the DNA is TGCGCCAGCAGCTTGGGGGGCGGGACCGACAATGAGCAGTTCTTC. Translating it yields CASSLGGGTDNEQFF.

On this clone: An end of the junction differs from the germline gene, which may be a read error. The chain uses TRBV4-2 and TRBJ2-3, with TRBD2 matching 11 bases. Germline values: CDR1 LGHNA, CDR2 YNFKEQ. The CDR3 length is 16 residues. The CDR3 DNA reads TGTGCCAGCAGCCAGACGGGACTAGCGGACACAGATACACAGTATTTT. Protein product: CASSQTGLADTDTQYF.

The rearrangement links TRBV18 to TRBJ1-2; 8 bases map to TRBD1. Germline-derived CDR1 and CDR2 are KGHSH and LQKENI. The CDR3 sequence is 15 residues long. J was trimmed by 6 bases and V by 5 bases; bases with no gene match: 11. In DNA form, the CDR3 reads TGTGCCAGCTCATTTTTCCGGGACAGGCCCGATGGCTACACCTTC. It yields the protein CASSFFRDRPDGYTF.

The J gene is TRBJ2-7, the V gene TRBV11-1; D remains ambiguous. The CDR3 is made up of 15 amino acids. CDR1 is SGHAT and CDR2 is FQDESV in the germline V gene (reference sequence). The ends were cut back, 4 bases at V and 5 bases at J, with 18 bases in the middle. The DNA of the CDR3 is TGTGCCAGCAGCTCTGAACCGGTCCGCCTTGACGAGCAGTACTTC. Protein sequence: CASSSEPVRLDEQYF.

This chain uses TRBV12-5 with TRBJ2-3; 12 bases line up with TRBD1. V lost 9 bases to trimming and J lost 8 bases; unmatched junction nucleotides: 24. The CDR3 totals 19 residues. CDR1 is LGHNT, CDR2 FRNRAP, per germline. CDR3 sequence reads: CARAIWSGDRGRVFSTQYF. The CDR3 DNA reads as TGTGCTAGGGCCATTTGGTCGGGGGACAGGGGGCGCGTTTTTAGTACGCAGTATTTT. Looking up the rest from reference TRBV12-5 and TRBJ2-3 gives the full variable domain: DARVTQTPRHKVTEMGQEVTMRCQPILGHNTVFWYRQTMMQGLELLAYFRNRAPLDDSGMPKDRFSAEMPDATLATLKIQPSEPRDSAVYFCARAIWSGDRGRVFSTQYFGPGTRLTVL.

V and J are TRBV6-6 and TRBJ1-6; the D is unclear. Trimming shortened V by 5 bases and J by 9 bases, and 5 bases separated the two germline ends. The length of the CDR3 is 11 residues. CDR1 and CDR2 from the germline V gene are MNHNY and SVGAGI (reference sequence). CDR3 sequence: CASSARSPLHF. The CDR3 DNA is TGTGCCAGCAGTGCCCGTTCACCCCTCCACTTT.

CDR3 in DNA: TGTGCCAGCAGCTCTGAAGATACGCAGTATTTT. Residues: CASSSEDTQYF. The chain combines TRBV7-2 with TRBJ2-3; unclear D gene. Trimming took 4 bases from V and 5 from J, leaving 4 bases between them. Germline V CDR1 and CDR2: SGHTA, FQGNSA. The CDR3 is 11 residues long.

The genes are TRBV4-2 and TRBJ2-5; D might be TRBD1 or TRBD2, each matching 6 bases. The V and J ends lost 3 bases and 13 bases respectively, with 21 bases between them. Germline CDR1 is LGHNA and CDR2 is YNFKEQ. CDR3 size: 14 residues. The CDR3 region is CASSQENRGARMYF. The CDR3 DNA reads TGTGCCAGCAGCCAGGAGAATAGGGGGGCCCGAATGTACTTC.

For this clone: It differs at one base from a far larger clone, so likely a read error. The CDR3 coding sequence is TGTGTCTGGAGTGGGCGACAGGGCTATGGCTACACCTTC. This translates into CVWSGRQGYGYTF. The chain uses TRBV30 and TRBJ1-2; 7 positions match TRBD1. This CDR3 comprises 13 residues. The germline V gene encodes CDR1 GTSNPN and CDR2 SVGIG (reference sequence).

The chain recombines TRBV4-1 with TRBJ2-3; 7 bases line up with TRBD2. CDR3 length: 17 amino acids. The V gene end was trimmed by 4 bases and the J gene end by 3 bases; junction bases not matched to a gene: 13. Germline values: CDR1 MGHRA, CDR2 YSYEKL. The CDR3 region has the DNA TGCGCCAGCAGCCCCCAGAAGGTCGGGACTAAGACAGATACGCAGTATTTT. Residues: CASSPQKVGTKTDTQYF.

On this clone itself: The identical CDR3 is also encoded by other nucleotide sequences in the sample. This chain connects TRBV29-1 to TRBJ2-3; 8 bases line up with TRBD2. The junction had 2 bases not matched to a gene; V was cut back by 4 bases and J by 2 bases. From germline, CDR1 is SQVTM and CDR2 ANQGSEA. CDR3 length equals 13 residues. The DNA of the CDR3 is TGCAGCGTTGGTAGCGGGAACACAGATACGCAGTATTTT. Its translation: CSVGSGNTDTQYF.

The chain carries TRBV28 and TRBJ1-3; no firm D call. CDR1 is MDHEN, CDR2 SYDVKM, per germline. This CDR3 is built from 13 residues. V was clipped by 6 bases and J by 1 base, with 7 bases between them. CDR3 loop: CASRTISGNTIYF. CDR3 sequence (DNA): TGTGCCAGCAGGACAATTTCTGGAAACACCATATATTTT.